The 24 T cell receptor beta chains in this list originate from one sample, sequenced in a study of blood T cell repertoires in COVID-19 (dated by TCRdb to 2020 to 2022). Libraries were made using the immunoSEQ multiplex PCR assay. TCRdb retrieved this table from immuneACCESS and kept in-frame rearrangements only. Not all clones are present; in checked studies, unresolved V genes account for under half, and no reason is known for the remainder. The sample table shows approximately 150,000 clones, and roughly 81% are seen once. The ten most abundant clones make up roughly 2.6% of the sample. The sequenced sample was peripheral blood. All receptors come from a human donor with acute or convalescent COVID-19. The donor label of this sample is uncertain.

This clone has a handful of counts. One end of the junction does not line up with germline, which may come from a read error. This chain uses TRBV18 with TRBJ1-2, with 11 bases lining up with TRBD1. CDR3 size: 16 residues. The germline gives CDR1 KGHSH, CDR2 LQKENI. The CDR3 is CASSQDRGRSNSGYTF. The CDR3 DNA follows: TGTGCCAGCTCACAGGACAGGGGGCGATCGAACTCTGGCTACACCTTC. Based on the CDR3 plus reference TRBV18 and TRBJ1-2, the full variable domain is NAGVMQNPRHLVRRRGQEARLRCSPMKGHSHVYWYRQLPEEGLKFMVYLQKENIIDESGMPKERFSAEFPKEGPSILRIQQVVRGDSAAYFCASSQDRGRSNSGYTFGSGTRLTVV.

The count of this clone is one. The J gene is TRBJ1-6, the V gene TRBV6-5, with TRBD1 matching over 8 bases. Germline values: CDR1 MNHEY, CDR2 SVGAGI. The trim removed 6 bases at V and 7 bases at J, leaving 8 bases unmatched. This CDR3 comprises 15 residues. DNA of the CDR3: TGTGCCAGCAGGAAACCAGGACAGGGAAATTCACCCCTCCACTTT. This encodes CASRKPGQGNSPLHF.

This clone turned up a few times. The chain has TRBV3-1 (or the pseudogene TRBV3-2) and TRBJ1-5, with 9 bases aligning to TRBD1. V was pared by 0 bases and J by 6 bases, with 6 bases of the junction left unmatched. The CDR3 runs 16 residues. Germline V gene lookup returns CDR1 LGHDT and CDR2 YNNKEL (reference sequence). This CDR3 reads CASSQDTGQGTQPQHF. The DNA for the CDR3 is TGTGCCAGCAGCCAAGATACGGGACAGGGAACTCAGCCCCAGCATTTT.

The chain combines TRBV2 with TRBJ2-4; 10 nucleotides line up with TRBD2. CDR1 and CDR2 from the germline V gene are SNHLY and FYNNEI. This CDR3 is built from 15 residues. V lost 5 bases and J lost 3; bases outside the gene matches: 4. CDR3 nucleotides: TGTGCCAGCAGTAGCGGGGGGGCCGTCAAAAACATTCAGTACTTC. Translating it yields CASSSGGAVKNIQYF.

V is TRBV6-6 and J is TRBJ1-5; 8 bases line up with TRBD1. The CDR3 runs 16 residues. Trimming at V came to 6 bases and at J to 1 base, leaving 8 bases not matched to a gene. Germline V lookup: CDR1 MNHNY, CDR2 SVGAGI (reference sequence). CDR3 protein: CASSQADRESNQPQHF. The DNA for the CDR3 is TGTGCCAGCAGCCAAGCGGACAGGGAAAGCAATCAGCCCCAGCATTTT.

The CDR3 protein is CASSQDRGTSKYV. DNA for the CDR3: TGTGCCAGCAGCCAAGATCGCGGGACTTCCAAGTACGTC. This chain joins TRBV14 and TRBJ2-7; D is possibly TRBD2 (6 bases). The CDR3 is made up of 13 amino acids. V lost 0 bases, J lost 11 bases, and 14 bases lay in between. CDR1 and CDR2 (germline): SGHDN, FVKESK.

The chain combines TRBV5-5 with TRBJ1-3, with 9 bases that match TRBD1. V shed 4 bases, J shed 1 base, and the junction held 6 bases outside the gene matches. This CDR3 comprises 16 residues. The germline gives CDR1 SGHKS, CDR2 YYEKEE (reference sequence). The CDR3 region is CASSGGTGHSGNTIYF. The CDR3 DNA follows: TGTGCCAGCAGCGGTGGGACAGGGCATTCTGGAAACACCATATATTTT.

This rearrangement joins TRBV3-1 (or the pseudogene TRBV3-2) to TRBJ1-1; D is possibly TRBD1 (5 bases). Germline V lookup: CDR1 LGHDT, CDR2 YNNKEL (reference sequence). The CDR3 runs 14 residues. V lost 0 bases, J lost 5 bases, and 10 bases lay in between. This CDR3 is CASSQDLGGTEAFF. The CDR3 DNA reads as TGTGCCAGCAGCCAAGATTTGGGGGGGACTGAAGCTTTCTTT.

The chain uses TRBV2 and TRBJ2-7; possibly TRBD2 for D (8 bases). V lost 7 bases to trimming and J lost 9 bases, with 22 bases between them. This CDR3 is built from 14 residues. The germline CDR1 and CDR2 sequences are SNHLY and FYNNEI. CDR3: CASKGAGLAAGQYF. The CDR3 DNA is TGTGCCAGCAAGGGGGCCGGACTAGCCGCCGGGCAGTACTTC.

The chain recombines TRBV28 with TRBJ1-1, with D maybe TRBD1 (6 bases). The V end lost 2 bases, the J end lost 0 bases, and 10 bases lay between the germline ends. The CDR3 length is 15 residues. Germline lookup yields CDR1 MDHEN and CDR2 SYDVKM. The CDR3 loop reads CASSLGAGVNTEAFF. The CDR3 coding sequence is TGTGCCAGCAGTTTAGGGGCAGGGGTGAACACTGAAGCTTTCTTT.

The chain recombines TRBV19 with TRBJ2-2, with 7 positions matching TRBD2. The germline CDR1 and CDR2 sequences are LNHDA and SQIVND (reference sequence). Unmatched junction bases numbered 7, after V lost 3 bases and J lost 6 bases. The CDR3 consists of 15 residues. CDR3 residues: CASSIRGEGPGELFF. Here the CDR3 DNA reads TGTGCCAGTAGTATTCGGGGGGAGGGCCCCGGGGAGCTGTTTTTT.

This clone was picked up a small number of times. The chain has TRBV19 and TRBJ2-5, with 12 bases identical to TRBD2. V shed 4 bases and J 5 bases; nucleotides not matched to a gene: 14. This CDR3 region has 18 residues. Germline loops: CDR1 LNHDA, CDR2 SQIVND (reference sequence). CDR3 DNA sequence: TGTGCCAGTAGTACCGGACTAGCGGGAAACCCCGCGGGGGAGACCCAGTACTTC. Residues: CASSTGLAGNPAGETQYF.

J is TRBJ2-5 and V is TRBV19, with 12 nucleotides matching TRBD2. The trim removed 3 bases at V and 1 base at J, leaving 3 bases unmatched. The CDR3 loop spans 16 amino acids. Germline values: CDR1 LNHDA, CDR2 SQIVND (reference sequence). CDR3: CASSITTSGGQETQYF. CDR3 nucleotides: TGTGCCAGTAGTATTACGACTAGCGGGGGCCAAGAGACCCAGTACTTC.

This clone was detected only a few times. The chain uses TRBV10-1 and TRBJ2-5; 12 bases align to TRBD2. Germline CDR1 WNHNN, CDR2 SYGVQD (reference sequence). J was trimmed by 4 bases and V by 2 bases; bases with no gene match: 5. The CDR3 totals 16 residues. CDR3 in DNA: TGCGCCAGCAGTGAGAAGCTAGCGGGAGGGCCAGAGACCCAGTACTTC. It encodes CASSEKLAGGPETQYF.

The rearrangement joins TRBV4-3 to TRBJ1-2; D not certain. The germline gives CDR1 LGHNA, CDR2 YSLEER. Trimming stripped 3 bases from V and 8 bases from J, with 13 bases between. CDR3 length: 13 amino acids. The CDR3: CASSQMSAEGYTF. DNA for the CDR3: TGCGCCAGCAGCCAGATGTCAGCGGAGGGCTACACCTTC.

V usage is TRBV18 and J usage is TRBJ1-1; a possible D gene is TRBD1 (5 bases). Germline V gene data show CDR1 as KGHSH and CDR2 as LQKENI. The CDR3 covers 15 residues. V lost 3 bases to trimming and J lost 1 base, with 12 bases between them. CDR3 residues: CASSPEGRGNTEAFF. CDR3 coding DNA: TGTGCCAGCTCACCGGAGGGACGGGGGAACACTGAAGCTTTCTTT.

CDR3 DNA: TGTGCCAGCAGTTTTAGGGGTTGGGAGACCCAGTACTTC. Amino acid sequence: CASSFRGWETQYF. The gene calls are TRBV12-3 or TRBV12-4 and TRBJ2-5; possibly TRBD1 for D (5 bases). The V end lost 3 bases, the J end lost 5 bases, and 10 bases lay between the germline ends. The length of the CDR3 is 13 residues.

J is TRBJ1-4 and V is TRBV29-1, with D possibly being TRBD1 (6 bases). Germline V gives CDR1 SQVTM, CDR2 ANQGSEA. Trimming pared 7 bases from V and 0 bases from J, leaving 9 bases between. The CDR3 length is 13 residues. CDR3 DNA sequence: TGCAGCGCTGCAGGGGCAACTAATGAAAAACTGTTTTTT. Its protein product is CSAAGATNEKLFF.

This clone is a singleton in its sample. This chain uses TRBV13 with TRBJ2-2, with TRBD2 identical over 8 bases. Looked up from germline, CDR1 is PRHDT and CDR2 is FYEKMQ (reference sequence). This CDR3 comprises 20 residues. J was trimmed by 5 bases and V by 2 bases; bases with no gene match: 19. The CDR3 nucleotides are TGTGCCAGCAGCTTACTTTGGCGATCAGAGGGACTAGTCTCGACCGGGGAGCTGTTTTTT. Its translation: CASSLLWRSEGLVSTGELFF. The whole variable domain, remainder taken from reference TRBV13 and TRBJ2-2, is AAGVIQSPRHLIKEKRETATLKCYPIPRHDTVYWYQQGPGQDPQFLISFYEKMQSDKGSIPDRFSAQQFSDYHSELNMSSLELGDSALYFCASSLLWRSEGLVSTGELFFGEGSRLTVL.

This chain joins TRBV2 and TRBJ2-3, with D possibly matching TRBD1 (5 bases). Germline loops: CDR1 SNHLY, CDR2 FYNNEI. Trimming cost V 3 bases and J 7 bases, with 14 bases left between them. The CDR3 consists of 14 residues. In nucleotides, the CDR3 is TGTGCCAGCAGTGAGGAACAGGCGATGCATACGCAGTATTTT. Protein product: CASSEEQAMHTQYF.

The V and J genes are TRBV29-1 and TRBJ1-4; 7 bases map to TRBD1. The J segment lost 11 bases and the V segment lost 4 bases, leaving 7 bases of the junction unmatched. The germline CDR1 and CDR2 sequences are SQVTM and ANQGSEA. The CDR3 runs to 12 residues. The DNA for the CDR3 is TGCAGCGTTGCTGGACAGGACGAGAAACTGTTTTTT. Protein product: CSVAGQDEKLFF.

This clone was seen only once. This chain uses TRBV12-5 with TRBJ1-1; D uncertain. This CDR3 has 14 residues. The germline gives CDR1 LGHNT, CDR2 FRNRAP. The ends were cut back, 0 bases at V and 7 bases at J, with 12 bases in the middle. This CDR3 is CASGLVYSAVEAFF. In DNA, the CDR3 is TGTGCTAGTGGTTTGGTATATAGCGCCGTTGAAGCTTTCTTT.

The rearrangement joins TRBV11-1 to TRBJ1-2; D remains ambiguous. Trimming left V 5 bases short and J 6 bases short, with 13 bases between. This CDR3 spans 13 amino acids. Germline CDR1 is SGHAT and CDR2 is FQDESV (reference sequence). The CDR3 protein is CASSPYGDDGYTF. In DNA, the CDR3 is TGTGCCAGCAGCCCATACGGGGATGATGGCTACACCTTC. The whole variable domain, filled in from reference TRBV11-1 and TRBJ1-2, reads EAEVAQSPRYKITEKSQAVAFWCDPISGHATLYWYRQILGQGPELLVQFQDESVVDDSQLPKDRFSAERLKGVDSTLKIQPAELGDSAMYLCASSPYGDDGYTFGSGTRLTVV.

The gene calls are TRBV5-1 and TRBJ1-1; perhaps TRBD1 as D (6 bases). Trimming cost V 2 bases and J 0 bases, with 20 bases left between them. The V gene's germline CDR1 is SGHRS and CDR2 YFSETQ. The CDR3 is 18 residues long. Here the CDR3 reads CASSLRKGQRNMNTEAFF. As DNA, the CDR3 is TGCGCCAGCAGCTTACGAAAAGGACAGAGAAACATGAACACTGAAGCTTTCTTT. The whole variable domain, filled in from reference TRBV5-1 and TRBJ1-1, reads KAGVTQTPRYLIKTRGQQVTLSCSPISGHRSVSWYQQTPGQGLQFLFEYFSETQRNKGNFPGRFSGRQFSNSRSEMNVSTLELGDSALYLCASSLRKGQRNMNTEAFFGQGTRLTVV.